This T cell receptor (beta chain) was captured in a study of blood T cell repertoires in COVID-19. Study details: COVID-19 samples collected from the United States, Italy and Spain covered acute and convalescent phases. PBMCs, B-cell-depleted T cells, or T cells were the source of the cDNA or gDNA that made up the material.

V was clipped by 4 bases and J by 3 bases; unmatched bases: 10. The CDR3 is 16 residues long. In germline, CDR1 is LGHNA, CDR2 YNFKEQ. Methods used by the authors: Researchers report that nucleated cell counts were estimated from reference gene primer amplification. Sequenced by immunoSEQ multiplex PCR; TCRdb stores in-frame clones only, minus some. The DNA was the basis for D and trimming; V, J and clone size are from that table. The data show about 80,000 clones, with approximately 79% seen just once and approximately 16% held by the top ten. This sequence was found in a man between 65 and 85 years old with active or convalescent COVID-19. Material for sequencing was peripheral blood. J is TRBJ2-7 and V is TRBV4-2; 9 bases match TRBD1. The CDR3: CASSRIGGQGSYEQYF. The CDR3 DNA follows: TGTGCCAGCAGCCGAATTGGAGGACAGGGGAGCTACGAGCAGTACTTC.